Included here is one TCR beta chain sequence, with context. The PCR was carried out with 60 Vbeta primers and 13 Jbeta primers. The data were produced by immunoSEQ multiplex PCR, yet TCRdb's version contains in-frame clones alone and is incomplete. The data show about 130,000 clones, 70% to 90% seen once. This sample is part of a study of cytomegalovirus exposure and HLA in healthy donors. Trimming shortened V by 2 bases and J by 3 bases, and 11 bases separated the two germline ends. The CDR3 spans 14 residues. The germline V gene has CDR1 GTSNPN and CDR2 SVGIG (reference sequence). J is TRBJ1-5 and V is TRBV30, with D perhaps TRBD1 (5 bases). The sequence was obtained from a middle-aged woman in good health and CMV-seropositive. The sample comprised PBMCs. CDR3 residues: CAWSTGLHNQPQHF. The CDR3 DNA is TGTGCCTGGAGTACAGGACTACACAATCAGCCCCAGCATTTT.